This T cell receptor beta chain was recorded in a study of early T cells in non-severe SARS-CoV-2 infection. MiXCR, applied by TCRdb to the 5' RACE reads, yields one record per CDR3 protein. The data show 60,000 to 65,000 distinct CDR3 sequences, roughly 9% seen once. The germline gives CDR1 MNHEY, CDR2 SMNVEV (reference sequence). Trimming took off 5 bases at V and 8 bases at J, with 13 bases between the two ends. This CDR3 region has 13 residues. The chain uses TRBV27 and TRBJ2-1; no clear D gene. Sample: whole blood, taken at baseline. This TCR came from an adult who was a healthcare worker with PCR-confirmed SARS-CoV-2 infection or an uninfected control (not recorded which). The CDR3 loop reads CASSPGSVHEQFF. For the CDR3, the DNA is TGTGCCAGCAGTCCCGGATCTGTCCATGAGCAGTTCTTC.